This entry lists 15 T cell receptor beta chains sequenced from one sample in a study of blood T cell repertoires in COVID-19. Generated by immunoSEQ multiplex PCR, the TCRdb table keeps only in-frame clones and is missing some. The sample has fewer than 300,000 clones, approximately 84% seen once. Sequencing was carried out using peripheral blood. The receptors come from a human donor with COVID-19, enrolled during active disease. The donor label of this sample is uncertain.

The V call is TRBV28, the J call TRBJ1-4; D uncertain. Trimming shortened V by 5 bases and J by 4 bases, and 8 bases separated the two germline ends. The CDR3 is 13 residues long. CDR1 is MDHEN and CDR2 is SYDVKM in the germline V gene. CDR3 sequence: CASSPVLNEKLFF. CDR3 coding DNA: TGTGCCAGCAGTCCGGTCCTTAATGAAAAACTGTTTTTT.

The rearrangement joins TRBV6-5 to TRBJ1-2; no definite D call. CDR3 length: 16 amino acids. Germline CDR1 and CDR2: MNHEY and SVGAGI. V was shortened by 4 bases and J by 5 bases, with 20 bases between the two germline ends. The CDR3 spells CASSFVWEATGYGYTF. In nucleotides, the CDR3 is TGTGCCAGCAGTTTCGTATGGGAGGCGACGGGATATGGCTACACCTTC.

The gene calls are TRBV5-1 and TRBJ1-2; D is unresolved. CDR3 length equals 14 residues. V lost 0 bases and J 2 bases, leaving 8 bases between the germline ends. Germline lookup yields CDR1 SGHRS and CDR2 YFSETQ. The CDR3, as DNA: TGCGCCAGCAGCTTGGAAGCCTCCAACTATGGCTACACCTTC. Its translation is CASSLEASNYGYTF.

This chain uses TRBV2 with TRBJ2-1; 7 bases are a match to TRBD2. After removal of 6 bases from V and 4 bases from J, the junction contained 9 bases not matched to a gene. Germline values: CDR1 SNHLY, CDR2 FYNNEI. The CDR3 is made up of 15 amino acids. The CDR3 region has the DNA TGTGCCAGCAGCCCCCGGGCTAGCGGATACAATGAGCAGTTCTTC. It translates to CASSPRASGYNEQFF.

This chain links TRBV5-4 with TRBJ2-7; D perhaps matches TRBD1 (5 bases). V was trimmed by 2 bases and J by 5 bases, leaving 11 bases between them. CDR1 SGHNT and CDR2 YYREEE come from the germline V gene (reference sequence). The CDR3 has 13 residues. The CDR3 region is CASSFLKGDEQYF. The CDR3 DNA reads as TGTGCCAGCAGCTTTTTAAAAGGGGACGAGCAGTACTTC. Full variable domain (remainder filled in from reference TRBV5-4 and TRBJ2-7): ETGVTQSPTHLIKTRGQQVTLRCSSQSGHNTVSWYQQALGQGPQFIFQYYREEENGRGNFPPRFSGLQFPNYSSELNVNALELDDSALYLCASSFLKGDEQYFGPGTRLTVT.

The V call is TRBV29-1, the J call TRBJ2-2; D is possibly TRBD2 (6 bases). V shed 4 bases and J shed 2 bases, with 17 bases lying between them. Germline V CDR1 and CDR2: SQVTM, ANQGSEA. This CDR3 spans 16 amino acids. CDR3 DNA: TGCAGCGTTGGCCTGACTAAGCGGGTCAACACCGGGGAGCTGTTTTTT. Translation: CSVGLTKRVNTGELFF.

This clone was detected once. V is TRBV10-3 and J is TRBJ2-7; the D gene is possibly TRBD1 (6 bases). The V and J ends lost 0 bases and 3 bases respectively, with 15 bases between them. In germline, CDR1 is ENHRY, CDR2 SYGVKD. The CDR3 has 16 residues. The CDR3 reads CAISESKRGRGYEQYF. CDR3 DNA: TGTGCCATCAGTGAGTCGAAAAGGGGCAGGGGCTACGAGCAGTACTTC.

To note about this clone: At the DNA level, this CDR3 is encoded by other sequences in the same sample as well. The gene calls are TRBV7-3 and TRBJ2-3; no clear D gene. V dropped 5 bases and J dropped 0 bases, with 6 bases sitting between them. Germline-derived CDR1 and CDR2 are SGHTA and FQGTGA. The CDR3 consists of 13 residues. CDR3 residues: CASSLPSTDTQYF. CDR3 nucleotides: TGTGCCAGCAGCCTCCCCAGCACAGATACGCAGTATTTT.

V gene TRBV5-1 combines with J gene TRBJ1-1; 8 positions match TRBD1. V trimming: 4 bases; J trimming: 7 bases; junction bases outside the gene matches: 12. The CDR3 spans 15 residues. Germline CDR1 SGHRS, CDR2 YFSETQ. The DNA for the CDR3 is TGCGCCAGCAGCCCTGGACAGGGACCGCCGCTTGAAGCTTTCTTT. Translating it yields CASSPGQGPPLEAFF.

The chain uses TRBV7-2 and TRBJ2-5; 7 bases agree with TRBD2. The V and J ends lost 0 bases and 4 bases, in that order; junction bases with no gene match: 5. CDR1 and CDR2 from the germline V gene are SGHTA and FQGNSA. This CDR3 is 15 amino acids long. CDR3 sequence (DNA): TGTGCCAGCAGCTTAGCGGGGAGGGTCGGAGAGACCCAGTACTTC. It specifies CASSLAGRVGETQYF.

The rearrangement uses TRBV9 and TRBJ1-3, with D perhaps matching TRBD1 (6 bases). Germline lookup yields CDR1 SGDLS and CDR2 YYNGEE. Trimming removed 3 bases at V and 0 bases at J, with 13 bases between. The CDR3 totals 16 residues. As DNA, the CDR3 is TGTGCCAGCAGCGGCTTACAGGGTTACTCTGGAAACACCATATATTTT. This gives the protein CASSGLQGYSGNTIYF.

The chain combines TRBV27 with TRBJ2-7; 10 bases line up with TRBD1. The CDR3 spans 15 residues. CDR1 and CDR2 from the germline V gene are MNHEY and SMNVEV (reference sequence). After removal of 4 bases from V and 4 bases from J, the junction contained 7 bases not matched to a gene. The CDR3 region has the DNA TGTGCCAGCAGTTCAAGGGACAGGGGACCTTACGAGCAGTACTTC. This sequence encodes CASSSRDRGPYEQYF.

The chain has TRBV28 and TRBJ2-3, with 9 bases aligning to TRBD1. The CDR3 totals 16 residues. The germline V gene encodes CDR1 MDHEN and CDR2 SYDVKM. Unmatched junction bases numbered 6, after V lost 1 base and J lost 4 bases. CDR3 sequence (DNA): TGTGCCAGCAGTTTATCGGACAGGGGAGGCGCAGATACGCAGTATTTT. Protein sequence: CASSLSDRGGADTQYF.

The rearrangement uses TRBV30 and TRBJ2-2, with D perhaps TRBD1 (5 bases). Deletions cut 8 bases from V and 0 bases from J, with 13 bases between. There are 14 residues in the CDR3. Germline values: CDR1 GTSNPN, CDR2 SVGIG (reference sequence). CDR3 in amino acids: CARRQTSNTGELFF. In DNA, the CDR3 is TGTGCCAGACGACAGACCTCGAACACCGGGGAGCTGTTTTTT. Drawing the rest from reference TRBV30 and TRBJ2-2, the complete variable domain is SQTIHQWPATLVQPVGSPLSLECTVEGTSNPNLYWYRQAAGRGLQLLFYSVGIGQISSEVPQNLSASRPQDRQFILSSKKLLLSDSGFYLCARRQTSNTGELFFGEGSRLTVL.

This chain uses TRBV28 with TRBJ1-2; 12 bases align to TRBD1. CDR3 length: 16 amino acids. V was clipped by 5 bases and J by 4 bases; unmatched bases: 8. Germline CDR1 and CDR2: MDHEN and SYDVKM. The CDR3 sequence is CASSPGQGALGYGYTF. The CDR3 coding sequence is TGTGCCAGCAGTCCGGGACAGGGGGCGCTTGGCTATGGCTACACCTTC.